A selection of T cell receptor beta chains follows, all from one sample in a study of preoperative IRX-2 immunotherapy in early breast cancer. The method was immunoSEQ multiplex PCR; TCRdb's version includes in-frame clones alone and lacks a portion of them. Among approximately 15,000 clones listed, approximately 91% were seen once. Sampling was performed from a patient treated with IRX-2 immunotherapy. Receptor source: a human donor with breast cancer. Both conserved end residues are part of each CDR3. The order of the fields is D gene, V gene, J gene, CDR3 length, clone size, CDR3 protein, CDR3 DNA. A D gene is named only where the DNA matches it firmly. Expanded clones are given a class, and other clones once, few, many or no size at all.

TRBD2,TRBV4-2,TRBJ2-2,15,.,CASSQDEGGTGELFF,TGTGCCAGCAGCCAAGATGAGGGAGGGACCGGGGAGCTGTTTTTT
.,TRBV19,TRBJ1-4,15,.,CASRGIGTGAEKLFF,TGTGCCAGTAGGGGAATCGGGACCGGAGCTGAAAAACTGTTTTTT
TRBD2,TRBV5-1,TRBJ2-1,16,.,CASSPGTSGGVGEQFF,TGCGCCAGCAGCCCCGGGACTAGCGGGGGGGTAGGTGAGCAGTTCTTC
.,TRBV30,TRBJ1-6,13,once,CAWSKEFNSPLHF,TGTGCCTGGAGTAAAGAGTTTAATTCACCCCTCCACTTT
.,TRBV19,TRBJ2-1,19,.,CASSKTGGGSGGTYNEQFF,TGTGCCAGTAGTAAGACAGGGGGTGGAAGCGGGGGGACCTACAATGAGCAGTTCTTC
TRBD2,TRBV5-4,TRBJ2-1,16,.,CASSPRLASSYNEQFF,TGTGCCAGCAGCCCGAGACTAGCGAGCTCCTACAATGAGCAGTTCTTC
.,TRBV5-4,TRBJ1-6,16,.,CASSSSGGRVGSPLHF,TGTGCCAGCAGCTCGTCTGGGGGGCGCGTGGGTTCACCCCTCCACTTT
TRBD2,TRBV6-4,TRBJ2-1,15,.,CASSDGSGGYNEQFF,TGTGCCAGCAGTGATGGTAGCGGGGGGTACAATGAGCAGTTCTTC
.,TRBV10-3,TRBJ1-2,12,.,CATRTENYGYTF,TGTGCCACCCGAACAGAAAACTATGGCTACACCTTC
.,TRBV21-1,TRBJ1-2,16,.,CASSKAGCGVYDGYTF,TGTGCCAGCAGCAAAGCAGGTTGCGGGGTATACGATGGCTACACCTTC
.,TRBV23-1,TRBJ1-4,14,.,CASSQGKDGEKLFF,TGCGCCAGCAGTCAGGGAAAGGACGGTGAAAAACTGTTTTTT
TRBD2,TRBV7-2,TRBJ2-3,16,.,CASSSRGGAPAGTQYF,TGTGCCAGCAGCTCCCGGGGGGGGGCCCCAGCGGGTACGCAGTATTTT
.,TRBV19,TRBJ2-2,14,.,CASRPPGVTGELFF,TGTGCCAGTAGGCCCCCAGGGGTCACCGGGGAGCTGTTTTTT
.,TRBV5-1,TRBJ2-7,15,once,CASSPTGTSPYEQYF,TGCGCCAGCAGCCCGACCGGGACAAGTCCCTACGAGCAGTACTTC
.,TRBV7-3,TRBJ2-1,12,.,CASSLELGEQFF,TGTGCCAGCAGCTTAGAGTTGGGTGAGCAGTTCTTC
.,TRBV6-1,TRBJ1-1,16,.,CASSVSGQRGNTEAFF,TGTGCCAGCAGTGTATCCGGGCAAAGAGGGAACACTGAAGCTTTCTTT
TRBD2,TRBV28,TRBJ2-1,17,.,CASSLNQLAGGRDEQFF,TGTGCCAGCAGTCTAAACCAACTAGCGGGGGGGCGAGATGAGCAGTTCTTC
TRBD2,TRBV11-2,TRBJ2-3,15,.,CASSSGGASTDTQYF,TGTGCCAGCAGTAGCGGGGGGGCTAGCACAGATACGCAGTATTTT
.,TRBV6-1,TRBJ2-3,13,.,CATYRVATDTQYF,TGTGCCACCTACAGGGTGGCCACAGATACGCAGTATTTT
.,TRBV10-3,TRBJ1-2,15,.,CAINPGLNPNYGYTF,TGTGCCATCAACCCGGGACTGAACCCTAACTATGGCTACACCTTC
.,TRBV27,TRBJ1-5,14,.,CASSPRPGNQPQHF,TGTGCCAGCAGTCCACGACCCGGCAATCAGCCCCAGCATTTT
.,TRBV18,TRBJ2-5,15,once,CASSQSATERETQYF,TGTGCCAGCTCACAAAGCGCGACGGAGCGGGAGACCCAGTACTTC
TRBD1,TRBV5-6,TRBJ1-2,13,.,CASSFPGQEDYTF,TGTGCCAGCAGCTTCCCCGGACAGGAGGACTACACCTTC
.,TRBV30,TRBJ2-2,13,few,CAWSVAGPGELFF,TGTGCCTGGAGTGTAGCGGGCCCCGGGGAGCTGTTTTTT
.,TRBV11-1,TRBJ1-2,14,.,CASSFGDGNYGYTF,TGTGCCAGCAGCTTTGGAGACGGCAACTATGGCTACACCTTC
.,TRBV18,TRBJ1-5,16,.,CASSPADSQGNQPQHF,TGTGCCAGCTCACCAGCGGACAGCCAAGGCAATCAGCCCCAGCATTTT
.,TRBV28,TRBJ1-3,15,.,CASIQGMSTGNTIYF,TGTGCCAGCATCCAGGGAATGAGTACTGGAAACACCATATATTTT
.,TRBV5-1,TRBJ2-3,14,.,CASSSFRGTDTQYF,TGCGCCAGCAGCTCATTCCGTGGCACAGATACGCAGTATTTT
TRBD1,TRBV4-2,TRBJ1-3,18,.,CASSQEGIQGAGGNTIYF,TGTGCCAGCAGCCAAGAGGGTATACAGGGGGCTGGTGGAAACACCATATATTTT